This T cell receptor beta chain was captured by sequencing in a study of identical twins. The study's findings and limits: Models, which agreed with sharing between unrelated individuals, nonetheless underestimated the out-of-frame TCR alpha sharing seen in monozygotic twins. When twins shared out-of-frame alpha sequences, those sequences had excess low generation probability.

Every sampled donor was Caucasian and healthy. In the case of this clonotype: The antigen is unknown.

Germline assignment: CDR1 LNHNV and CDR2 YYDKDF (reference sequence). The CDR3 runs 15 residues. Germline trimming cut 5 bases from V and 8 bases from J; bases unmatched to any gene: 8. A template switching step contributed a universal primer site, while unique molecular identifiers were present in the cDNA. TCRdb analysed the 5' RACE reads with MiXCR anew, one entry per CDR3 protein. Of some 1,600,000 distinct CDR3 sequences listed, less than 35% are singletons. Source material: cord blood. The TCR originated in a newborn girl in good health. V is TRBV15 and J is TRBJ1-4; 10 bases map to TRBD1. CDR3 protein: CATSPRDRGLEKLFF. Written as DNA, the CDR3 is TGTGCCACCAGCCCCCGGGACAGGGGTTTGGAAAAACTGTTTTTT.